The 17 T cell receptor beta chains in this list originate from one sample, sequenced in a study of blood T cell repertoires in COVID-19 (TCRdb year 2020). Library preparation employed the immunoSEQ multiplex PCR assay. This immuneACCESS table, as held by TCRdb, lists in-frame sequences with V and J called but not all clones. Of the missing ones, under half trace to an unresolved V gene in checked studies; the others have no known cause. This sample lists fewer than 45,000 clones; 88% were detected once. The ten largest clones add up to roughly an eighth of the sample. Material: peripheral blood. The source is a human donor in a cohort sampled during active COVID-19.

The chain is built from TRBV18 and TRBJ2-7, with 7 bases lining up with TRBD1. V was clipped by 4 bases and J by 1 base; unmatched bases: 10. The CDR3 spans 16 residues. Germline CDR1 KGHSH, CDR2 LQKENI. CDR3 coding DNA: TGTGCCAGCTCACTGCTATCCGGGACAGAGTCCTACGAGCAGTACTTC. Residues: CASSLLSGTESYEQYF.

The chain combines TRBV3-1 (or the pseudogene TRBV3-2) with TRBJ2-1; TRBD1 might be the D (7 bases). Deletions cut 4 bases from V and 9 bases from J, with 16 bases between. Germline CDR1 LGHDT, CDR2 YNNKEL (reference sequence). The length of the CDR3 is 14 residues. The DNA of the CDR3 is TGTGCCAGCAGCCCGGCAGGGGGGCGCAGTGAGCAGTTCTTC. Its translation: CASSPAGGRSEQFF.

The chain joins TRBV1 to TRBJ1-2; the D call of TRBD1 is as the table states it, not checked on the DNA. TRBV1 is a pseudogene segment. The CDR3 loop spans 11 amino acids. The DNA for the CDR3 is TGCACCAGCAGCCCAGGGTTCGGCTACACCTTC. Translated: CTSSPGFGYTF.

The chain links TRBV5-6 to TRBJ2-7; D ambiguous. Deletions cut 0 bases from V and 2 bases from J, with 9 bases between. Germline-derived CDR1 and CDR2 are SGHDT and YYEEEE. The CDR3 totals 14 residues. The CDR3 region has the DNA TGTGCCAGCAGCTTGGTGGGCGTGACCTACGAGCAGTACTTC. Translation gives CASSLVGVTYEQYF.

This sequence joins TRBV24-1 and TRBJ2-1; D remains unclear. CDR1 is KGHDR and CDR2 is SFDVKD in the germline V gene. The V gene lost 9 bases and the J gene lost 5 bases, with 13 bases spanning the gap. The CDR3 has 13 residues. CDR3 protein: CATGQAYDNEQFF. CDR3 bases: TGTGCCACCGGGCAGGCGTATGACAATGAGCAGTTCTTC.

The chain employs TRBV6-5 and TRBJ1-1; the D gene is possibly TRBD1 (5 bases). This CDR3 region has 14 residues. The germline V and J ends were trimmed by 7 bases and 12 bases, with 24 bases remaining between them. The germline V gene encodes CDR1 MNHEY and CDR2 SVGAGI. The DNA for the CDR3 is TGTGCCAGCACCCCAGGGCCGTTACAGCCTCTACCTTTCTTT. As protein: CASTPGPLQPLPFF.

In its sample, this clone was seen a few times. The CDR3 DNA sequence: TGCAGCGTTGAGGGCAGTCTTGGGTCCACTGAAGCTTTCTTT. This translates into CSVEGSLGSTEAFF. The chain is built from TRBV29-1 and TRBJ1-1; D unclear. This CDR3 has 14 amino acids. CDR1 SQVTM and CDR2 ANQGSEA come from the germline V gene. Trimming pared 3 bases from V and 4 bases from J, leaving 15 bases between.

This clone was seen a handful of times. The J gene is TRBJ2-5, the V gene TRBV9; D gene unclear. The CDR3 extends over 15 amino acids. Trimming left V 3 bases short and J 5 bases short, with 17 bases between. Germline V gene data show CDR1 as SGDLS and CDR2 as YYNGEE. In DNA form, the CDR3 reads TGTGCCAGCAGCGCCCCCCTGGGCTCCGGCGAGACCCAGTACTTC. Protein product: CASSAPLGSGETQYF.

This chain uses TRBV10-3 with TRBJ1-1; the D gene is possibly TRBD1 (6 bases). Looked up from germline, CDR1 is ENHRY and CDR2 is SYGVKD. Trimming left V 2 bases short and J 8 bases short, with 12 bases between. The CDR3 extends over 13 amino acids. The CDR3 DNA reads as TGTGCCATCAGTGAGGGACAGCTGAAGGAAGCTTTCTTT. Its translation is CAISEGQLKEAFF.

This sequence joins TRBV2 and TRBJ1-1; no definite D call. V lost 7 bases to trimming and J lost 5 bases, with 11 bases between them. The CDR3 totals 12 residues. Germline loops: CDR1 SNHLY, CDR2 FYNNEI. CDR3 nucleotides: TGTGCCAGCACTCCCGGGAGAACTGAAGCTTTCTTT. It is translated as CASTPGRTEAFF.

The CDR3 coding sequence is TGTGCCAGCAGCTCGCAGACAGGCTCCTACGAGCAGTACTTC. Residues: CASSSQTGSYEQYF. The chain has TRBV5-6 and TRBJ2-7; D is perhaps TRBD1 (6 bases). V lost 3 bases and J 0 bases, leaving 10 bases between the germline ends. Germline values: CDR1 SGHDT, CDR2 YYEEEE. This CDR3 is built from 14 residues.

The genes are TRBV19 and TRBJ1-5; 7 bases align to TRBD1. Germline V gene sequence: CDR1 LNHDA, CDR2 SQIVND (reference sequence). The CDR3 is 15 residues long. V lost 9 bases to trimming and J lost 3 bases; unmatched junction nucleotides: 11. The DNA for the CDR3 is TGTGCCAGCCAACGAGGGACAGCTTCCAATCAGCCCCAGCATTTT. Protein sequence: CASQRGTASNQPQHF.

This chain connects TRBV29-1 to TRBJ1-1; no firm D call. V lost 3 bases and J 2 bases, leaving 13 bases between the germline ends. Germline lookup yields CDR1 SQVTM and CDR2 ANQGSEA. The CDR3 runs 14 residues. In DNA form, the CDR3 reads TGCAGCGTTGATGCAGGCCAGCTAAACACTGAAGCTTTCTTT. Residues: CSVDAGQLNTEAFF.

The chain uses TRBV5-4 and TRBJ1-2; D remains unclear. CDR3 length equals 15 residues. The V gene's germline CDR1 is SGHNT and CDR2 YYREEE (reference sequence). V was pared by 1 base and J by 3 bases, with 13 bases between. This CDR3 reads CASSLNEGMDYGYTF. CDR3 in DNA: TGTGCCAGCAGCTTGAACGAGGGAATGGACTATGGCTACACCTTC.

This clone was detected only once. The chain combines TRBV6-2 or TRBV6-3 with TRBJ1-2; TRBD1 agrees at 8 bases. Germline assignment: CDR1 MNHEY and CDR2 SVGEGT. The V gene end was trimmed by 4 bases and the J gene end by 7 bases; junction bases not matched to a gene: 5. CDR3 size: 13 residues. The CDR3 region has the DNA TGTGCCAGCAGTTCCGGACAGGGAAGTGGCTACACCTTC. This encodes CASSSGQGSGYTF.

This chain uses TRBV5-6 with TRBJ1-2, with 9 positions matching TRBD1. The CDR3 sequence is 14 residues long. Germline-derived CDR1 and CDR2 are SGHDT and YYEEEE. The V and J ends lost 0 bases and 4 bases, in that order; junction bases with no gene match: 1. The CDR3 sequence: CASSLDRGLYGYTF. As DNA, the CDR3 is TGTGCCAGCAGCTTGGACAGGGGGCTCTATGGCTACACCTTC.

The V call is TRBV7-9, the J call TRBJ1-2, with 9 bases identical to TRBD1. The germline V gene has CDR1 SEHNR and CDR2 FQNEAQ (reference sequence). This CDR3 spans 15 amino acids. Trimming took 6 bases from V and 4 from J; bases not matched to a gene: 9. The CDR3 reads CASRPTGGEGYGYTF. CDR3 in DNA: TGTGCCAGCAGACCTACAGGGGGCGAGGGCTATGGCTACACCTTC.